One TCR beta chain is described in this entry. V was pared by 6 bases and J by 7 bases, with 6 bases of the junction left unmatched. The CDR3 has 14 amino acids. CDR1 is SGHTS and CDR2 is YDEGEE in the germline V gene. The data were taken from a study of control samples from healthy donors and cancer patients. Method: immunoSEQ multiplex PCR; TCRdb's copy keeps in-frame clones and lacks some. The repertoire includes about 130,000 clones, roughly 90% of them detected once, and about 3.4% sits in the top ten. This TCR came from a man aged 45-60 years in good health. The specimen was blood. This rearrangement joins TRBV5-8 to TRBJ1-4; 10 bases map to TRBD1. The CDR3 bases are TGTGCCAGCACCAAAGGACAGGGGGGTGAAAAACTGTTTTTT. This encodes CASTKGQGGEKLFF.